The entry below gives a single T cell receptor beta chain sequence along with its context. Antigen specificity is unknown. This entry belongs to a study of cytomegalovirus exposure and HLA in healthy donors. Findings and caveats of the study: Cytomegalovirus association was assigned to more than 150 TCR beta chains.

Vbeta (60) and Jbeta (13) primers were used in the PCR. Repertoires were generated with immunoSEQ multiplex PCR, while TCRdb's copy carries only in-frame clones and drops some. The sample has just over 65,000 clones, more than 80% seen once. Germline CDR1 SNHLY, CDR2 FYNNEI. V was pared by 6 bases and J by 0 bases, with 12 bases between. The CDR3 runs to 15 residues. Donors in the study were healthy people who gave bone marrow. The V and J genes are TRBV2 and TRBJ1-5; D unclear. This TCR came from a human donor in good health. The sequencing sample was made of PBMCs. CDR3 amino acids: CASRTEYYSNQPQHF. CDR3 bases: TGTGCCAGCAGAACAGAGTATTATAGCAATCAGCCCCAGCATTTT. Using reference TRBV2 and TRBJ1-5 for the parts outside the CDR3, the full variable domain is EPEVTQTPSHQVTQMGQEVILRCVPISNHLYFYWYRQILGQKVEFLVSFYNNEISEKSEIFDDQFSVERPDGSNFTLKIRSTKLEDSAMYFCASRTEYYSNQPQHFGDGTRLSIL.